Below are 18 T cell receptor beta chains sequenced from a single sample in a study of PD-1 blockade in classical Hodgkin lymphoma. Sequencing used immunoSEQ multiplex PCR; TCRdb keeps in-frame clones, though not all of them. Of under 130,000 clones listed, approximately 89% are singletons. Time point: cycle 4 day 1 (C4D1), after five to seven weeks of nivolumab. Every one of the patients relapsed after autologous stem cell transplantation (brentuximab vedotin exposure was variable). This material consisted of peripheral blood mononuclear cells (PBMCs), taken before the fourth cycle of nivolumab. The receptors were gathered from a human donor with classical Hodgkin lymphoma.

V usage is TRBV7-2 and J usage is TRBJ1-2; 10 nucleotides align to TRBD1. The germline V gene encodes CDR1 SGHTA and CDR2 FQGNSA. J gave up 4 bases and V 4 bases, and 6 bases lay outside the gene matches. The CDR3 extends over 15 amino acids. As DNA, the CDR3 is TGTGCCAGCAGCTATGACAGGGGGCGAGGCTATGGCTACACCTTC. Encoded protein: CASSYDRGRGYGYTF.

This chain connects TRBV28 to TRBJ2-5; 10 bases are a match to TRBD2. With V trimmed by 7 bases and J by 5 bases, 13 bases remained unmatched. CDR3 length equals 16 residues. Germline V gene sequence: CDR1 MDHEN, CDR2 SYDVKM. Here the CDR3 reads CASKLGAAGGPETQYF. Written as DNA, the CDR3 is TGTGCCAGCAAATTAGGTGCAGCGGGAGGGCCGGAGACCCAGTACTTC.

The rearrangement joins TRBV11-2 to TRBJ1-3; D might be TRBD1 (5 bases). This CDR3 is 16 amino acids long. V was shortened by 6 bases and J by 0 bases, with 15 bases between the two germline ends. Germline CDR1 is SGHAT and CDR2 is FQNNGV. This CDR3 is CASRDGADTSGNTIYF. As DNA, the CDR3 is TGTGCCAGCAGAGACGGCGCGGACACCTCTGGAAACACCATATATTTT.

The V call is TRBV18, the J call TRBJ2-1, with D perhaps TRBD1 or TRBD2 (5 bases each). The germline gives CDR1 KGHSH, CDR2 LQKENI. V was trimmed by 0 bases and J by 2 bases, leaving 14 bases between them. CDR3 length: 17 residues. The CDR3 DNA sequence: TGTGCCAGCTCACCACCGAATTCGGGACGGACCTACAATGAGCAGTTCTTC. Encoded protein: CASSPPNSGRTYNEQFF.

The genes are TRBV2 and TRBJ2-3; 9 bases line up with TRBD2. The length of the CDR3 is 19 residues. V lost 2 bases and J lost 4; bases outside the gene matches: 16. The germline V gene encodes CDR1 SNHLY and CDR2 FYNNEI. The CDR3 bases are TGTGCCAGCAGTGAAAATCGGCTAGCGGGGTACGCACGCCCAGATACGCAGTATTTT. This gives the protein CASSENRLAGYARPDTQYF.

V usage is TRBV5-1 and J usage is TRBJ2-1; D remains unclear. This CDR3 has 12 residues. The germline CDR1 and CDR2 sequences are SGHRS and YFSETQ. Trimming stripped 4 bases from V and 7 bases from J, with 9 bases between. The CDR3 coding sequence is TGCGCCAGCAGCCTAAATTTGAATGAGCAGTTCTTC. This codes for CASSLNLNEQFF.

V is TRBV7-2 and J is TRBJ2-4; the match to TRBD2 covers 15 bases. CDR3 length: 17 residues. Germline values: CDR1 SGHTA, CDR2 FQGNSA. Trimming removed 4 bases from V and 3 bases from J; junction bases left unmatched: 4. The DNA for the CDR3 is TGTGCCAGCAGCTCAGGACTAGCGGGAGGGGGCAAAAACATTCAGTACTTC. It yields the protein CASSSGLAGGGKNIQYF.

The genes are TRBV30 and TRBJ2-1; unclear D gene. This CDR3 comprises 14 residues. Germline assignment: CDR1 GTSNPN and CDR2 SVGIG (reference sequence). Trimming took 4 bases from V and 5 from J, leaving 15 bases between them. The CDR3: CAWTRYGRNNEQFF. The CDR3 DNA reads as TGTGCCTGGACTAGATACGGGCGGAACAATGAGCAGTTCTTC.

The chain is built from TRBV7-6 and TRBJ2-3; TRBD2 matches at 13 bases. Germline CDR1 and CDR2: SGHVS and FNYEAQ. The CDR3 covers 16 residues. With V trimmed by 5 bases and J by 2 bases, 4 bases remained unmatched. The DNA of the CDR3 is TGTGCCAGCAGCCCCGGACTAGCGGGAGTCACAGATACGCAGTATTTT. Amino acid sequence: CASSPGLAGVTDTQYF.

This clone was counted once. The genes are TRBV9 and TRBJ2-7; 7 bases are shared with TRBD1. Trimming removed 0 bases from V and 5 bases from J; junction bases left unmatched: 5. The CDR3 spans 14 residues. CDR1 and CDR2 (germline): SGDLS, YYNGEE. Here the CDR3 DNA reads TGTGCCAGCAGCGTAGGAGACAGGGTCCACGAGCAGTACTTC. Translating it yields CASSVGDRVHEQYF.

The J gene is TRBJ2-7, the V gene TRBV6-5; D gene ambiguous. The germline gives CDR1 MNHEY, CDR2 SVGAGI. The CDR3 length is 13 residues. V shed 2 bases and J shed 4 bases, with 9 bases lying between them. CDR3 sequence reads: CASSYQDPYEQYF. CDR3 DNA sequence: TGTGCCAGCAGTTACCAGGATCCGTACGAGCAGTACTTC.

The rearrangement uses TRBV2 and TRBJ2-5, with TRBD1 matching over 8 bases. The CDR3 runs to 14 residues. V trimming: 7 bases; J trimming: 4 bases; junction bases outside the gene matches: 8. The germline CDR1 and CDR2 sequences are SNHLY and FYNNEI. CDR3 amino acids: CASILGQGRETQYF. Here the CDR3 DNA reads TGTGCCAGCATCCTTGGACAGGGTAGAGAGACCCAGTACTTC.

The rearrangement uses TRBV28 and TRBJ1-1; D not resolved. CDR1 is MDHEN and CDR2 is SYDVKM in the germline V gene. The CDR3 totals 18 residues. V was shortened by 5 bases and J by 0 bases, with 22 bases between the two germline ends. CDR3 bases: TGTGCCAGCAGTGGCACGTGGGCCGAACTTTTAATGAACACTGAAGCTTTCTTT. Translation gives CASSGTWAELLMNTEAFF.

The chain combines TRBV1 with TRBJ1-2. TRBV1 corresponds to a pseudogene. The CDR3 covers 13 residues. Here the CDR3 reads CTSSQRGANGYTF. Written as DNA, the CDR3 is TGCACCAGCAGCCAAAGGGGGGCGAATGGCTACACCTTC.

This chain uses TRBV5-1 with TRBJ2-1; weak D call: TRBD2 (5 bases). Germline-derived CDR1 and CDR2 are SGHRS and YFSETQ. Trimming shortened V by 3 bases and J by 0 bases, and 16 bases separated the two germline ends. CDR3 length: 17 amino acids. The CDR3 sequence is CASSSLTSSRSYNEQFF. The DNA of the CDR3 is TGCGCCAGCAGCTCATTAACTAGTTCCCGCTCCTACAATGAGCAGTTCTTC.

This clone showed up just a few times. J is TRBJ2-7 and V is TRBV5-5; D unresolved. This CDR3 contains 13 residues. V was pared by 0 bases and J by 4 bases, with 8 bases between. Germline CDR1 SGHKS, CDR2 YYEKEE (reference sequence). CDR3 loop: CASSLEPAYEQYF. In DNA form, the CDR3 reads TGTGCCAGCAGCTTGGAGCCTGCTTACGAGCAGTACTTC.

In this sample, this clone turned up once. The V gene is TRBV7-9, the J gene TRBJ1-1; 8 nucleotides line up with TRBD1. This CDR3 contains 14 residues. The V segment lost 2 bases and the J segment 7 bases; nucleotides outside the gene matches: 6. The germline V gene encodes CDR1 SEHNR and CDR2 FQNEAQ (reference sequence). The CDR3 loop reads CASSLNPGGIEAFF. Here the CDR3 DNA reads TGTGCCAGCAGCTTAAATCCAGGGGGCATTGAAGCTTTCTTT.

The genes are TRBV15 and TRBJ2-1, with TRBD2 matching over 9 bases. This CDR3 contains 14 residues. CDR1 is LNHNV and CDR2 is YYDKDF in the germline V gene (reference sequence). Germline trimming cut 0 bases from V and 13 bases from J; bases unmatched to any gene: 7. CDR3 in amino acids: CATSRDRIAGDQFF. The CDR3 nucleotides read TGTGCCACCAGCAGAGATCGAATAGCGGGGGATCAGTTCTTC.